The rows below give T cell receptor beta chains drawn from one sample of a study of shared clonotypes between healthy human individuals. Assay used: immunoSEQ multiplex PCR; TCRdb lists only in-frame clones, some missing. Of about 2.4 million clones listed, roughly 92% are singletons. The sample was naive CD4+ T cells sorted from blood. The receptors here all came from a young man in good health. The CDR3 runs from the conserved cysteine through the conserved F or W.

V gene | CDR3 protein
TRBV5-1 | CASSLGSQAQETQYF
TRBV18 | CASSPGPTGELFF
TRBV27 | CASSLGTRNEKLFF
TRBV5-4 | CASSQRGGEETQYF
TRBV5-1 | CASSSRDQLDTQYF
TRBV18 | CASSPQRGEQNTGELFF
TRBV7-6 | CASSLAGGATEAFF
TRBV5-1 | CASSSGQTRPSTDTQYF
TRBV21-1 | CASSKTDEQYF
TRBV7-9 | CASSLLAERSNYGYTF
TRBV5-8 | CASSLQGALGNTIYF
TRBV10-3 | CATGGYYNEQFF
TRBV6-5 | CASSYSSGLRPYEQYF
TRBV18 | CASSPLDSTDTQYF
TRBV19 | CASREDRGLGSPLHF
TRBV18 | CASSSFAGGPYEQYF